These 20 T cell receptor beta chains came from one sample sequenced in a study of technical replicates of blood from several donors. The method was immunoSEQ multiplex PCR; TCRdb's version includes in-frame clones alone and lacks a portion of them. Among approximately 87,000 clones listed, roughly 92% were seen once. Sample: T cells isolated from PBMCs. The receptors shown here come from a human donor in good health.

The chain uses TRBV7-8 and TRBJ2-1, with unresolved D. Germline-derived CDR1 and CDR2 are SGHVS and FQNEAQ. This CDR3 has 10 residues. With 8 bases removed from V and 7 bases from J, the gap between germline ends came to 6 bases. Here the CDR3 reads CASGRNEQFF. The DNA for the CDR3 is TGTGCCAGCGGGCGAAATGAGCAGTTCTTC.

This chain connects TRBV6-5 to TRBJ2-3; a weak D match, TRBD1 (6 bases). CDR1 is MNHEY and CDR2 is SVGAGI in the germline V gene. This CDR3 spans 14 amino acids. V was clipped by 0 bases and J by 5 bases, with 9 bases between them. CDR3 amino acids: CASSYSPRGDTQYF. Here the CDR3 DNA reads TGTGCCAGCAGTTACTCTCCCAGGGGAGATACGCAGTATTTT.

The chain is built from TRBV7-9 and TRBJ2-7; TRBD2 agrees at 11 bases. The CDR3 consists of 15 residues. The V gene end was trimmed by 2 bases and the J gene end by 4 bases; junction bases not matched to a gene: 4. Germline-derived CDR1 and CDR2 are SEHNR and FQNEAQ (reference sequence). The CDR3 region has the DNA TGTGCCAGCAGCTTACTTAGCGGGAGGGAGTACGAGCAGTACTTC. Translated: CASSLLSGREYEQYF.

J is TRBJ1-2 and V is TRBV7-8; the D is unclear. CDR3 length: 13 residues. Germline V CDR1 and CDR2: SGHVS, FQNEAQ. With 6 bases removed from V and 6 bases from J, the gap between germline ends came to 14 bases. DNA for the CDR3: TGTGCCAGCAGAACCCCCCAGGCAAATGGCTACACCTTC. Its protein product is CASRTPQANGYTF.

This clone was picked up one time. In DNA form, the CDR3 reads TGTGCCAGCAGCGGACAGGTCTCGAACACCGGGGAGCTGTTTTTT. It specifies CASSGQVSNTGELFF. The genes are TRBV2 and TRBJ2-2; TRBD1 matches 7 bases. CDR1 is SNHLY and CDR2 is FYNNEI in the germline V gene. V lost 6 bases, J lost 0 bases, and 4 bases stayed unmatched. The CDR3 has 15 amino acids.

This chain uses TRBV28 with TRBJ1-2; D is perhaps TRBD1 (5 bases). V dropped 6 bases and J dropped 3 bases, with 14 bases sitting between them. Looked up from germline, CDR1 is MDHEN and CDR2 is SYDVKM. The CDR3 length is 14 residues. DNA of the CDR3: TGTGCCAGCAGGGAAGGGATAGGGGACTATGGCTACACCTTC. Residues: CASREGIGDYGYTF.

The CDR3 reads CASSQSLGTSDEQYF. Written as DNA, the CDR3 is TGCGCCAGCAGCCAATCGCTAGGGACTAGTGACGAGCAGTACTTC. The rearrangement joins TRBV4-1 to TRBJ2-7; 8 bases map to TRBD2. CDR3 length: 15 amino acids. Germline CDR1 reads MGHRA; CDR2 reads YSYEKL. V dropped 2 bases and J dropped 5; count of bases not matched to a gene: 8.

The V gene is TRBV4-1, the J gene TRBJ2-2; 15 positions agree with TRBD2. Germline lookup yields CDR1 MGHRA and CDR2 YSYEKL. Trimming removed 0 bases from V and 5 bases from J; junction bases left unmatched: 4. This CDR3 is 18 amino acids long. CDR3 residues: CASSQDSGLAGGTGELFF. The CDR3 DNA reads TGCGCCAGCAGCCAAGACTCGGGACTAGCGGGAGGAACCGGGGAGCTGTTTTTT.

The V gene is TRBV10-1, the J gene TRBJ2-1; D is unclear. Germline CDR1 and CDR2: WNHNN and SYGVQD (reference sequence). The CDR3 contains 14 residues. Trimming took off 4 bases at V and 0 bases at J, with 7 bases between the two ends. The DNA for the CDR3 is TGCGCCAGCAGTGGGTCCAACTCCTACAATGAGCAGTTCTTC. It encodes CASSGSNSYNEQFF.

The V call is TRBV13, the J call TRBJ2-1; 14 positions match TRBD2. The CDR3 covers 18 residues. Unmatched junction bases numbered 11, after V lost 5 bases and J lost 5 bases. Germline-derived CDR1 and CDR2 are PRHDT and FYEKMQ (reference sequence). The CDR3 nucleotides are TGTGCCAGCAGCCCCCCGTGGGAGACTAGCGGGAGGGACAATGAGCAGTTCTTC. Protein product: CASSPPWETSGRDNEQFF.

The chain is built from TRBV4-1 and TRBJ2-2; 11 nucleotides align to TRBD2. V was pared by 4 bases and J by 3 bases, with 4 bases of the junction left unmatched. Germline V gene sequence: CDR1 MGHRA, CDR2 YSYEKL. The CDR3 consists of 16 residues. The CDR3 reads CASSRRTSGYTGELFF. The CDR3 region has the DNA TGCGCCAGCAGCCGCCGGACTAGCGGGTACACCGGGGAGCTGTTTTTT.

This CDR3 is CASSAYLQGAHEQYF. The DNA of the CDR3 is TGTGCCAGCAGTGCCTACTTACAGGGGGCCCACGAGCAGTACTTC. This chain connects TRBV6-1 to TRBJ2-7, with 9 bases aligning to TRBD1. The CDR3 is 15 residues long. CDR1 MNHNS and CDR2 SASEGT come from the germline V gene. V shed 4 bases, J shed 5 bases, and the junction held 9 bases outside the gene matches.

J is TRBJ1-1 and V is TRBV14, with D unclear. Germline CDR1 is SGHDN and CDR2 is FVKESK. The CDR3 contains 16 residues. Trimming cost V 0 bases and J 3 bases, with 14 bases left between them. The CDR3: CASSQDRRNGDTEAFF. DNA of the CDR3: TGTGCCAGCAGCCAAGATCGGAGGAACGGGGACACTGAAGCTTTCTTT.

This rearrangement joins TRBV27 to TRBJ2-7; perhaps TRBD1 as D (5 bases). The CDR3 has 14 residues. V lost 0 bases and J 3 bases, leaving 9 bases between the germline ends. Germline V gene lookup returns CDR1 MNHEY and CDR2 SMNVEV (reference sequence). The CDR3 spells CASSLSGRVYEQYF. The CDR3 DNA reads TGTGCCAGCAGTTTATCCGGCAGGGTCTACGAGCAGTACTTC.

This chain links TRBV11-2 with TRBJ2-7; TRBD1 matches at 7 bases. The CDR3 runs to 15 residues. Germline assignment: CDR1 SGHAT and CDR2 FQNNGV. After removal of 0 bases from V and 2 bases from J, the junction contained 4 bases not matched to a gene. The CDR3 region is CASSLDPGQPYEQYF. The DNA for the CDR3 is TGTGCCAGCAGCTTAGATCCGGGACAGCCCTACGAGCAGTACTTC.

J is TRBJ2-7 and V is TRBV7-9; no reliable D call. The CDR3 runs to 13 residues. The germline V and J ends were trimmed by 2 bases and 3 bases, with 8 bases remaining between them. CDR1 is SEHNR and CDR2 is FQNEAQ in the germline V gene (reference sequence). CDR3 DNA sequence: TGTGCCAGCAGCTTAAGTAGTAGCTACGAGCAGTACTTC. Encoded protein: CASSLSSSYEQYF.

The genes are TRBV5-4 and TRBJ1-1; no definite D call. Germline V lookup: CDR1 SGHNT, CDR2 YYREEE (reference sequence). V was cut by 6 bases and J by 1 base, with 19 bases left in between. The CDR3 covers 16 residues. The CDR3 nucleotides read TGTGCCAGCATGCCTATCGAGAGAACCCGGAACACTGAAGCTTTCTTT. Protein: CASMPIERTRNTEAFF.

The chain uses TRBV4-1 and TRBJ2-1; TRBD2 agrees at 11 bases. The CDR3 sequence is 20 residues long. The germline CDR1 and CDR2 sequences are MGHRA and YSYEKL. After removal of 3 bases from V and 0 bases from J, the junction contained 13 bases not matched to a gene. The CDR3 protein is CASSHKFTSGSSSSYNEQFF. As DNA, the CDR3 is TGCGCCAGCAGCCACAAGTTCACTAGCGGGAGTTCGAGCTCCTACAATGAGCAGTTCTTC.

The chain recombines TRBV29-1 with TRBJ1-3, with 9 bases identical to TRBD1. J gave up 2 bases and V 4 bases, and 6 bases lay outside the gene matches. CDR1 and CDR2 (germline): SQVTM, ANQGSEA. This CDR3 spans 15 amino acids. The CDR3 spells CSVGGDREAGNTIYF. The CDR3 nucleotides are TGCAGCGTTGGAGGGGACAGGGAGGCTGGAAACACCATATATTTT.

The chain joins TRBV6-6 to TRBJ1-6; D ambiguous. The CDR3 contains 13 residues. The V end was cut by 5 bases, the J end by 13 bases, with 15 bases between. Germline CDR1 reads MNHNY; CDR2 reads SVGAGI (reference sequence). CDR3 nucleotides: TGTGCCAGCAGTCCCGCGGATTTTAGCCCCCTCCACTTT. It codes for CASSPADFSPLHF.